What follows are 29 T cell receptor beta chains derived from one specimen sequenced in a study of cytomegalovirus exposure and HLA in healthy donors. Amplification used 60 Vbeta primers and 13 Jbeta primers. Here immunoSEQ multiplex PCR was the method, and the copy in TCRdb shows in-frame clones only, minus some. The sample comprises 110,000 or so clones, around 80% of which are singletons, and around 1.4% rests with the top ten. Sequencing was done on a sample of PBMCs. These receptors were taken from a woman aged 18-35 years in good health and CMV-seronegative.

J is TRBJ2-1 and V is TRBV7-2; TRBD2 aligns across 8 bases. This CDR3 contains 16 residues. Losses at the gene ends were 3 bases for V and 5 bases for J; bases not matched to a gene: 9. The germline V gene has CDR1 SGHTA and CDR2 FQGNSA. The CDR3 bases are TGTGCCAGCAGCTTGGGACTAGGGTCATTTAACAATGAGCAGTTCTTC. It is translated as CASSLGLGSFNNEQFF.

This chain uses TRBV6-1 with TRBJ2-7; D is possibly TRBD1 (6 bases). Germline V CDR1 and CDR2: MNHNS, SASEGT. The CDR3 extends over 16 amino acids. The ends were cut back, 4 bases at V and 0 bases at J, with 16 bases in the middle. The CDR3 nucleotides are TGTGCCAGCAGTGTAAACCCACGGGACATCTCCTACGAGCAGTACTTC. This sequence encodes CASSVNPRDISYEQYF.

The genes are TRBV5-1 and TRBJ2-7, with 10 bases fitting TRBD2. Germline CDR1 is SGHRS and CDR2 is YFSETQ. The CDR3 length is 14 residues. The V segment lost 4 bases and the J segment 5 bases; nucleotides outside the gene matches: 6. The CDR3 sequence: CASSRGLATNEQYF. DNA of the CDR3: TGCGCCAGCAGCCGGGGACTAGCGACCAACGAGCAGTACTTC. Complete variable domain (other parts from reference TRBV5-1 and TRBJ2-7): KAGVTQTPRYLIKTRGQQVTLSCSPISGHRSVSWYQQTPGQGLQFLFEYFSETQRNKGNFPGRFSGRQFSNSRSEMNVSTLELGDSALYLCASSRGLATNEQYFGPGTRLTVT.

The V call is TRBV4-3, the J call TRBJ2-1; a possible D gene is TRBD2 (6 bases). V lost 5 bases and J 6 bases, leaving 20 bases between the germline ends. The CDR3 sequence is 16 residues long. Germline CDR1 is LGHNA and CDR2 is YSLEER. The CDR3 region has the DNA TGCGCCAGCAGCGACCTTAGCGGAAACCCCGTCAATGAGCAGTTCTTC. Its translation is CASSDLSGNPVNEQFF.

CDR3 DNA: TGTGCCAGCAGCTTAGTGGGGACAGGCGATGGCTACACCTTC. The encoded protein is CASSLVGTGDGYTF. This sequence joins TRBV7-6 and TRBJ1-2; 8 nucleotides match TRBD1. Losses at the gene ends were 1 base for V and 6 bases for J; bases not matched to a gene: 4. The length of the CDR3 is 14 residues. In germline, CDR1 is SGHVS, CDR2 FNYEAQ.

This clone was observed once. This chain joins TRBV7-8 and TRBJ2-7; 7 nucleotides align to TRBD2. The CDR3 contains 15 residues. Germline V gene lookup returns CDR1 SGHVS and CDR2 FQNEAQ. The J segment lost 5 bases and the V segment lost 0 bases, leaving 7 bases of the junction unmatched. DNA of the CDR3: TGTGCCAGCAGCTTAGCGTACCGACTAGCCGACGAGCAGTACTTC. This encodes CASSLAYRLADEQYF.

CDR3: CASSSAPLAGPSYEQYF. CDR3 nucleotide sequence: TGTGCCAGCAGCTCCGCCCCCCTAGCGGGACCTTCCTACGAGCAGTACTTC. The V call is TRBV11-2, the J call TRBJ2-7; the match to TRBD2 covers 9 bases. From germline, CDR1 is SGHAT and CDR2 FQNNGV. The CDR3 totals 17 residues. V gave up 4 bases and J gave up 1 base; unmatched junction bases: 11.

The rearrangement links TRBV6-6 to TRBJ2-3; TRBD2 aligns across 11 bases. Germline CDR1 and CDR2: MNHNY and SVGAGI (reference sequence). V shed 2 bases, J shed 2 bases, and the junction held 3 bases outside the gene matches. There are 16 residues in the CDR3. The CDR3 DNA reads as TGTGCCAGCAGTTACGGACTAGCGGGTAACACAGATACGCAGTATTTT. It specifies CASSYGLAGNTDTQYF.

The chain couples TRBV18 to TRBJ2-7; the D gene is possibly TRBD1 (5 bases). V was pared by 5 bases and J by 5 bases, with 16 bases between. Per the germline V gene, CDR1 is KGHSH and CDR2 is LQKENI. The CDR3 runs to 14 residues. CDR3 sequence: CASSSRQGMDEQYF. CDR3 bases: TGTGCCAGCTCATCAAGGCAGGGTATGGACGAGCAGTACTTC.

This chain links TRBV23-1 with TRBJ1-1; 8 positions match TRBD1. TRBV23-1 is known as an ORF, though its function is uncertain. Trimming cost V 11 bases and J 7 bases; bases outside gene matches: 12. This CDR3 is built from 13 residues. In DNA form, the CDR3 reads TGCGCCGGGTCTGTGGACAGGGAGAGTGAAGCTTTCTTT. It is translated as CAGSVDRESEAFF.

This sequence joins TRBV7-9 and TRBJ2-3, with D tentatively TRBD2 (6 bases). Trimming took 1 base from V and 7 from J, leaving 12 bases between them. Germline V gene lookup returns CDR1 SEHNR and CDR2 FQNEAQ (reference sequence). The CDR3 length is 14 residues. The CDR3 region has the DNA TGTGCCAGCAGCTTAGGCGGAGGGGCATATACGCAGTATTTT. Protein: CASSLGGGAYTQYF.

The chain is built from TRBV19 and TRBJ1-5; D not certain. With 10 bases removed from V and 0 bases from J, the gap between germline ends came to 16 bases. The CDR3 is 15 amino acids. The germline V gene encodes CDR1 LNHDA and CDR2 SQIVND (reference sequence). CDR3 sequence: CATGIHINSNQPQHF. The CDR3 bases are TGTGCCACCGGGATACACATTAATAGCAATCAGCCCCAGCATTTT.

The chain links TRBV5-1 to TRBJ2-1; D uncertain. Germline CDR1 is SGHRS and CDR2 is YFSETQ. The CDR3 covers 13 residues. V dropped 1 base and J dropped 7 bases, with 9 bases sitting between them. This CDR3 is CASSLSRANEQFF. The CDR3 DNA reads as TGCGCCAGCAGCTTGAGTCGCGCGAATGAGCAGTTCTTC.

V gene TRBV2 combines with J gene TRBJ1-1; D gene unclear. There are 13 residues in the CDR3. Germline V gene lookup returns CDR1 SNHLY and CDR2 FYNNEI. V lost 8 bases and J lost 0, with 10 bases in between. The CDR3 sequence is CASGGSLNTEAFF. The CDR3 DNA reads as TGTGCCAGCGGAGGGTCTCTGAACACTGAAGCTTTCTTT.

The table lists this clone with a few counts. The V gene is TRBV18, the J gene TRBJ1-2; D uncertain. V was trimmed by 6 bases and J by 8 bases, leaving 19 bases between them. This CDR3 contains 14 residues. Germline-derived CDR1 and CDR2 are KGHSH and LQKENI. The CDR3 here is CASSLKPDGGGYTF. Here the CDR3 DNA reads TGTGCCAGCTCTCTCAAACCGGACGGAGGAGGCTACACCTTC. Supplemented by reference TRBV18 and TRBJ1-2, the full variable domain reads NAGVMQNPRHLVRRRGQEARLRCSPMKGHSHVYWYRQLPEEGLKFMVYLQKENIIDESGMPKERFSAEFPKEGPSILRIQQVVRGDSAAYFCASSLKPDGGGYTFGSGTRLTVV.

The chain joins TRBV5-1 to TRBJ1-2, with a weak D call TRBD1 (6 bases). CDR1 is SGHRS and CDR2 is YFSETQ in the germline V gene. CDR3 size: 17 residues. V lost 0 bases to trimming and J lost 4 bases, with 19 bases between them. CDR3 coding DNA: TGCGCCAGCAGCTTGGTGCCAGGGGAATCGGGCCTCTATGGCTACACCTTC. It specifies CASSLVPGESGLYGYTF.

The chain employs TRBV7-9 and TRBJ2-3; 14 bases map to TRBD2. The CDR3 is made up of 18 amino acids. Germline V CDR1 and CDR2: SEHNR, FQNEAQ (reference sequence). V trimming: 4 bases; J trimming: 3 bases; junction bases outside the gene matches: 9. The DNA of the CDR3 is TGTGCCAGCAGCTCCCCTGGGACTAGCGGGAGCATGACAGATACGCAGTATTTT. Amino acids: CASSSPGTSGSMTDTQYF. Variable domain in full (rest from reference TRBV7-9 and TRBJ2-3): DTGVSQNPRHKITKRGQNVTFRCDPISEHNRLYWYRQTLGQGPEFLTYFQNEAQLEKSRLLSDRFSAERPKGSFSTLEIQRTEQGDSAMYLCASSSPGTSGSMTDTQYFGPGTRLTVL.

This clone was picked up one time. This chain connects TRBV2 to TRBJ1-1; D uncertain. CDR3 length: 12 residues. CDR1 is SNHLY and CDR2 is FYNNEI in the germline V gene. Trimming cost V 2 bases and J 9 bases, with 10 bases left between them. The CDR3 protein is CASSESGSQAFF. As DNA, the CDR3 is TGTGCCAGCAGTGAATCGGGTTCTCAAGCTTTCTTT. The complete variable domain, with remaining parts taken from reference TRBV2 and TRBJ1-1, reads EPEVTQTPSHQVTQMGQEVILRCVPISNHLYFYWYRQILGQKVEFLVSFYNNEISEKSEIFDDQFSVERPDGSNFTLKIRSTKLEDSAMYFCASSESGSQAFFGQGTRLTVV.

The chain links TRBV27 to TRBJ2-2; 7 bases fit TRBD1. The CDR3 runs to 14 residues. Losses at the gene ends were 9 bases for V and 2 bases for J; bases not matched to a gene: 6. Germline V CDR1 and CDR2: MNHEY, SMNVEV (reference sequence). The CDR3 DNA sequence: TGTGCCAGTGCCGGGACAGTCAACACCGGGGAGCTGTTTTTT. This encodes CASAGTVNTGELFF.

The rearrangement joins TRBV19 to TRBJ2-1; TRBD2 might be the D (5 bases). The CDR3 covers 14 residues. Germline CDR1 is LNHDA and CDR2 is SQIVND (reference sequence). Trimming took 4 bases from V and 5 from J, leaving 12 bases between them. CDR3 DNA sequence: TGTGCCAGTAGTAGCCGAGGGTCCGACAATGAGCAGTTCTTC. Translated, it gives CASSSRGSDNEQFF.

The chain combines TRBV5-1 with TRBJ1-3; 7 nucleotides match TRBD1. The trim removed 4 bases at V and 0 bases at J, leaving 4 bases unmatched. Germline V gene lookup returns CDR1 SGHRS and CDR2 YFSETQ. The CDR3 runs to 15 residues. CDR3 loop: CASSPGQNSGNTIYF. CDR3 bases: TGCGCCAGCAGCCCGGGACAGAACTCTGGAAACACCATATATTTT. Full variable domain (remainder filled in from reference TRBV5-1 and TRBJ1-3): KAGVTQTPRYLIKTRGQQVTLSCSPISGHRSVSWYQQTPGQGLQFLFEYFSETQRNKGNFPGRFSGRQFSNSRSEMNVSTLELGDSALYLCASSPGQNSGNTIYFGEGSWLTVV.

On this clone: This is likely a read error, given that the CDR3 carries no conserved phenylalanine or tryptophan at its end. V gene TRBV4-1 combines with J gene TRBJ2-7; 10 nucleotides agree with TRBD2. V was pared by 5 bases and J by 0 bases, with 4 bases of the junction left unmatched. Germline V lookup: CDR1 MGHRA, CDR2 YSYEKL. CDR3 length: 15 amino acids. The CDR3 coding sequence is TGCGCCAGCAGCGAGTTAGCGGGGGGCTCCTACGAGCAGTACCTC. Its translation is CASSELAGGSYEQYL.

The chain has TRBV5-5 and TRBJ2-7, with D maybe TRBD2 (6 bases). The CDR3 consists of 13 residues. The V end lost 3 bases, the J end lost 3 bases, and 10 bases lay between the germline ends. Per germline, CDR1 SGHKS and CDR2 YYEKEE (reference sequence). The CDR3 reads CASSWVGGYEQYF. The CDR3 bases are TGTGCCAGCAGCTGGGTGGGGGGCTACGAGCAGTACTTC.

The V and J genes are TRBV7-9 and TRBJ2-1; 7 nucleotides align to TRBD2. The CDR3 runs 14 residues. Per the germline V gene, CDR1 is SEHNR and CDR2 is FQNEAQ (reference sequence). V lost 5 bases and J lost 4; bases outside the gene matches: 5. CDR3 residues: CASSDGGGYNEQFF. The CDR3 DNA reads TGTGCCAGCAGCGATGGGGGGGGTTACAATGAGCAGTTCTTC.

The genes are TRBV15 and TRBJ2-1; TRBD2 matches 7 bases. Germline values: CDR1 LNHNV, CDR2 YYDKDF (reference sequence). This CDR3 region has 16 residues. The V gene end was trimmed by 1 base and the J gene end by 6 bases; junction bases not matched to a gene: 9. CDR3 in DNA: TGTGCCACCAGCAGAGGCGGGAGCGCCTCGAGCAATGAGCAGTTCTTC. It specifies CATSRGGSASSNEQFF. Together with reference TRBV15 and TRBJ2-1, the CDR3 gives the full variable domain: DAMVIQNPRYQVTQFGKPVTLSCSQTLNHNVMYWYQQKSSQAPKLLFHYYDKDFNNEADTPDNFQSRRPNTSFCFLDIRSPGLGDTAMYLCATSRGGSASSNEQFFGPGTRLTVL.

The chain recombines TRBV29-1 with TRBJ1-1; D call uncertain. Germline V gene sequence: CDR1 SQVTM, CDR2 ANQGSEA. CDR3 length equals 14 residues. V was trimmed by 2 bases and J by 2 bases, leaving 12 bases between them. In DNA, the CDR3 is TGCAGCGTTGAACCGGGAAGGGCAAACACTGAAGCTTTCTTT. Protein product: CSVEPGRANTEAFF.

The V gene is TRBV19, the J gene TRBJ1-5, with TRBD1 matching over 8 bases. CDR3 length: 15 amino acids. The ends lost 1 base at V and 8 bases at J; junction bases unmatched: 7. Germline CDR1 reads LNHDA; CDR2 reads SQIVND (reference sequence). CDR3 region: CASSIVETGAKPQHF. CDR3 sequence (DNA): TGTGCCAGTAGTATAGTGGAGACAGGGGCAAAGCCCCAGCATTTT.

This chain connects TRBV29-1 to TRBJ2-3; no clear D. The CDR3 extends over 18 amino acids. V was cut by 0 bases and J by 0 bases, with 19 bases left in between. The germline gives CDR1 SQVTM, CDR2 ANQGSEA. CDR3 loop: CSVEDEKVQLFSTDTQYF. The CDR3 DNA sequence: TGCAGCGTTGAAGATGAGAAAGTACAGCTGTTTAGCACAGATACGCAGTATTTT.

This chain connects TRBV4-3 to TRBJ1-2; D might be TRBD1 (5 bases). The germline gives CDR1 LGHNA, CDR2 YSLEER. The CDR3 is 12 amino acids. Trimming stripped 4 bases from V and 4 bases from J, with 7 bases between. The CDR3 DNA is TGCGCCAGCAGCCTAGACAGCTATGGCTACACCTTC. This translates into CASSLDSYGYTF.